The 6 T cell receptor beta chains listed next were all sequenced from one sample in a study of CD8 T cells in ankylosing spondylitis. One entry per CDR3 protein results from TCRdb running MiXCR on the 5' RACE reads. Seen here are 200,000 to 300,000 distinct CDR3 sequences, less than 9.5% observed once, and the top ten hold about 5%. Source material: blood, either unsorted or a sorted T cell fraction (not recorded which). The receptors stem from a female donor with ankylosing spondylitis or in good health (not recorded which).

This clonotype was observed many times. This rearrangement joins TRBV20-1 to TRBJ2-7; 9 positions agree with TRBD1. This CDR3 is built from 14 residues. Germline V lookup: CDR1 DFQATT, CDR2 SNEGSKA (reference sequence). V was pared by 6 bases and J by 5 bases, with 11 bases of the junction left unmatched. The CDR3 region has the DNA TGCAGTGCGGACGTCGGGACAGGGTCTAACGAGCAGTACTTC. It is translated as CSADVGTGSNEQYF.

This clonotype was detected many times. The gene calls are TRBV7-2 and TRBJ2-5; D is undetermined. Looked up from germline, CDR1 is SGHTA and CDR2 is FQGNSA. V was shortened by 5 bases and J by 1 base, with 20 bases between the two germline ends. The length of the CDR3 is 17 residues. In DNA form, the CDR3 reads TGTGCCAGCAGCGCATTCAGTCTGGGTACCCTCCAAGAGACCCAGTACTTC. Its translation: CASSAFSLGTLQETQYF.

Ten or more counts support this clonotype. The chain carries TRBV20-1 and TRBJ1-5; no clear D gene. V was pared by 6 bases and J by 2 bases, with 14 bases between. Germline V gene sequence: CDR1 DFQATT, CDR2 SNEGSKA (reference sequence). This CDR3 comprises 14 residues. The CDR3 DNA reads TGCAGTGCACAGAGAGGACGGGGCAATCAGCCCCAGCATTTT. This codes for CSAQRGRGNQPQHF.

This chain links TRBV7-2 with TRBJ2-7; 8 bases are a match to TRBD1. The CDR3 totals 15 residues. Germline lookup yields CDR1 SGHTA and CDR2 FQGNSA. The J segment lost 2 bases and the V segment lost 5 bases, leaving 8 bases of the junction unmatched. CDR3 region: CASSLTGQGAYEQYF. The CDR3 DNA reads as TGTGCCAGCAGCCTGACCGGACAGGGCGCCTACGAGCAGTACTTC.

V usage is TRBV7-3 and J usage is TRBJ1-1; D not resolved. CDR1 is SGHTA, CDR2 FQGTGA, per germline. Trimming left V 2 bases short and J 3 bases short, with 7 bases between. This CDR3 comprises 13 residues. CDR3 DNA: TGTGCCAGCAGCTTATCTGTTCACACTGAAGCTTTCTTT. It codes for CASSLSVHTEAFF.

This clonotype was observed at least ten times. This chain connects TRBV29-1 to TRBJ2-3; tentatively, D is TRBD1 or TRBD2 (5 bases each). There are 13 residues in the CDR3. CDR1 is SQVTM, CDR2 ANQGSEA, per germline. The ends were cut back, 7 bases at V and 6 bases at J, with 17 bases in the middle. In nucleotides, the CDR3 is TGCAGCGCCTCGTTGGGGGACCGGGATACGCAGTATTTT. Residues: CSASLGDRDTQYF.